This T cell receptor beta chain was sequenced for a study of cytomegalovirus exposure and HLA in healthy donors (dated by TCRdb to 2016 to 2017). For the study in its entirety: An earlier analysis of several hundred of the donors reported 250 to 300 Gb of sequence data and roughly 100 million unique TCR beta sequences from some 180 million T cells. A later analysis re-analyzed previously published TCR beta repertoires from approximately 700 donors and added high-resolution HLA genotyping to study TCR occurrence patterns. Typing coverage varied by locus: roughly 620-640 donors for A, B, C, DRB1 and DQB1; approximately 500 for DQA1; about 590 for DPA1; approximately 490 for DPB1. All discovery cohort repertoires had been generated on a single sequencing platform. Because of strong linkage in the cohort, 5 or 6 DR-DQ haplotypes were treated as single units for association and clustering. Of the 398 genotyped donors, approximately 80% fell in the genetic ancestry cluster associated with self-reported Caucasian donors. The T cell repertoires of several hundred subjects were profiled by immunosequencing and related to cytomegalovirus serostatus. Both class I and class II loci were covered by HLA typing, at four-digit resolution. Among some 400 genotyped donors of the cohort, an average of around 240,000 unique TCR beta nucleotide sequences were sequenced per donor, roughly 20% of them non-productive. The study was designed to test whether signatures of past pathogen exposure could be identified by cataloging public T cell receptors. A later genetic analysis used genome-wide SNP genotypes for about 65% of the roughly 700 donors, treating that subset as a discovery cohort. An earlier analysis of 587 of the donors applied high-throughput TCR beta sequencing to assess whether each TCR beta V gene segment acted as functional or pseudogenic. An early release covering 550 to 650 HLA-typed donors comprised roughly 300 gigabases of sequencing data and around 86 million unique TCR sequences. Donor age, sex, ethnicity and CMV serostatus were collected together with the repertoire data. Rather than using new phenotypic data, the later analysis identified candidate immune exposures from TCR beta sequences and from how often those sequences occurred across donors. High-throughput TCR immunosequencing, statistical association of individual TCRs with disease status, and machine learning were combined to predict cytomegalovirus infection status. In addition to the first cohort of 500 to 850 subjects, a separate validation cohort of under 150 different subjects was used.

Broader findings and caveats from the paper: Most CMV-associated TCR beta chains appeared to be HLA-restricted in a later analysis, and the HLA associations seemed to be driven largely by CMV exposure. A group of highly shared sequence variants was considered likely to be a technical artifact of the sequencing pipeline. Because HLA typing was unavailable for some donors at each locus, only the typed subset was used in association tests. Several of the top co-occurrence clusters appeared to be linked to parvovirus B19, influenza, CMV and Epstein-Barr virus, according to a later analysis. This cohort had only TCR beta chains sequenced, and the lack of alpha or paired-chain data limited which features could be detected. According to the authors, the approach could potentially be generalized to other disease states and immunological phenotypes. In a later analysis, the rate of TCR association differed among HLA loci, with DRB1 alleles having the most associated TCRs and HLA-C alleles having the fewest. A further reported finding was that TCR beta sequences accurately predicted the HLA-A and HLA-B alleles for most subjects in the first cohort. According to a later genetic analysis, donors in an Asian-associated ancestry cluster had fewer N-insertions in productive TCRs than the roughly 700-donor mean. Across donors, most TCR sequences were observed very rarely, whereas some public TCRs were present in many individuals. Because counts were too low, around 18 rarely observed V segments, including chromosome 9 orphons, were left out of the earlier analysis of several hundred of the donors. Linkage disequilibrium might explain the correlated functional status among segregating V segments, but an unknown experimental factor could not be excluded. The only immune exposure information available for the cohort was CMV serostatus. Some IMGT-functional V segments, including TRBV6-2 and TRBV6-3, could not be told apart with the 87-base-pair reads, so those segments were excluded. Sequencing depth was assumed to be roughly uniform across donors in the presence/absence analyses, though that assumption may not hold. An association between a missense DCLRE1C variant and V-gene and J-gene trimming of TCR beta chains was found in a later genetic analysis and replicated in an independent cohort. The classifier was reported to diagnose cytomegalovirus status with high specificity and sensitivity in both the original cohort and the validation cohort. In a later analysis, 16,951 TCR beta sequences were associated with specific HLA alleles at a false discovery rate of 0.05. An earlier analysis of roughly 570 of the donors showed that most TCR beta V segments appeared in productive rearrangements either about 90% or about 30% of the time, which broadly matched IMGT annotations. Strong co-occurrence of HLA alleles, especially DR and DQ, made assigning TCR associations to individual alleles difficult. The study listed 150 to 200 TCR beta chains as associated with cytomegalovirus. A later analysis found that HLA-associated TCR beta chains were more clonally expanded and had lower generation probabilities than equally common non-associated chains. In vitro tests confirmed that a few of the cytomegalovirus-associated TCR beta chains recognize cytomegalovirus antigens.

The CDR3 runs 15 residues from the cysteine to the phenylalanine. Only the CDR3 region is kept as DNA, spanning 45 bases read in frame from base 1. Looking up the germline V gene (reference sequence) yields CDR1 MNHEY and CDR2 SMNVEV. Compared with germline, V lacks 5 bases and J lacks 6 bases; bases without a gene match: 10. In total, 500 to 700 healthy bone marrow donors made up the cohort. At the time of sampling, all cohort members were nominally healthy, though unrecorded immune exposures were likely present. The donor tested CMV seronegative and was one of the 352 seronegative cohort members. Every donor gave a peripheral blood sample, and the peripheral blood mononuclear cells from that sample were used for TCR beta sequencing. Genomic DNA extraction from the blood cell samples was performed with the Qiagen DNeasy Blood Extraction Kit. This clone was detected only a few times. The antigen it recognizes is unknown. No much larger clone is present one base from it, and per-base qualities are unavailable.

Libraries came from the immunoSEQ multiplex PCR assay. The multiplex PCR relied on a mix of 60 forward primers for TCR Vbeta segments and 13 reverse primers for TCR Jbeta segments. A multiplex PCR assay on genomic DNA amplified the CDR3 region of rearranged TCR beta genes. On the Illumina HiSeq System, the amplified TCR beta libraries were sequenced as 87-base-pair reads. As for how the authors treated the data: A later analysis counted some 80 million unique TCR beta chains across the approximately 700 repertoires, and 9.5 million to 11 million of these chains were shared by at least two donors. Raw reads were error-corrected and collapsed into unique sequences by a nearest-neighbor algorithm in which closely related sequences were merged to remove PCR and sequencing errors. Alignment of CDR3 sequences to IMGT reference sequences was used to assign V, D and J gene segments. Each retained sequence needed at least a six-nucleotide match to both a V gene segment and a J gene segment. A rearrangement was called productive if the CDR3 had no stop codons and remained in frame with V and J, and every other rearrangement was called non-productive. Following IMGT convention, CDR3 was defined as the stretch from the second conserved V-encoded cysteine up to the conserved J-encoded phenylalanine. In an earlier analysis of more than 550 of the donors, sequences lacking an unambiguous match to a single V gene segment were excluded. An earlier analysis of several hundred of the donors called V segments functional above 56.7% productive rearrangements and segregating when the between-donor standard deviation exceeded 5%. A statistical classification framework was developed to diagnose cytomegalovirus status using the catalog of TCR beta chain sequences. A later analysis assigned V and J genes by comparing TCR nucleotide sequences with IMGT/GENE-DB human TR gene sequences. A later analysis assigned CDR3 sequences and most-parsimonious VDJ recombination scenarios with the TCRdist pipeline. In a later analysis, each TCR beta chain was defined by its CDR3 amino acid sequence together with its V-gene family, and reads without a unique V-gene family were excluded. To address suspected cross-contamination and a sequencing artifact, a later analysis removed under 600 highly shared, low-generation-probability nucleotide sequences. A later analysis calculated a clonal expansion index for each public chain from normalized within-repertoire ranks of inferred template counts. Generation probabilities in a later analysis came from a VDJ recombination model fitted to out-of-frame rearrangements, and those results were checked against IGoR. In a later analysis, TCR-TCR, TCR-HLA and TCR-CMV co-occurrence was scored with hypergeometric tests, and a repertoire-size bias correction was applied to TCR pairs. False discovery rates were estimated in a later analysis by permuting HLA or CMV assignments 20 times. In a later analysis, co-occurring TCRs were grouped using DBSCAN, and TCRdist sequence similarity was added for clustering within HLA-allele-positive subsets. For co-occurrence clustering, repertoires with fewer than 30,000 or more than 120,000 public chains were excluded, along with 5 or 6 repertoires with anomalous nucleotide sharing. The table comes from immuneACCESS by way of TCRdb, which keeps in-frame sequences with V and J called. Part of the clones is missing from these tables; in studies checked, under half for an unresolved V gene and the rest for unknown reasons. V and J calls and clone size follow that table, whereas D and trimming were derived from the DNA. The sample data list fewer than 200,000 clones, and 65% to 85% of these were observed just once. The ten largest account for approximately 2.9% of the sample.

The sequence was obtained from a female donor in good health and CMV-seronegative. The sequencing input was PBMCs. The sequence joins TRBV27 to TRBJ2-1, with 7 middle bases fitting TRBD1. The DNA reads TGTGCCAGCAGTCTCCGACAGGGCTCATCCAATGAGCAGTTCTTC. The resulting protein is CASSLRQGSSNEQFF.